One sample yielded the 16 T cell receptor beta chains listed below, sequenced in a study of sequential checkpoint blockade in melanoma. The treatment here: randomized to nivolumab then ipilimumab (arm A) or the reverse (arm B). Profiling relied on immunoSEQ multiplex PCR, and the TCRdb table lists in-frame clones only, not all of them. The table has 20,000 to 25,000 clones, around 25% seen once. The sample in question was tumor tissue (inferred from file names), obtained from a patient given nivolumab and ipilimumab in sequence. These TCRs come from a human donor with melanoma.

Only a few counts were recorded for this clone. The CDR3 DNA reads as TGTGCCAGCAGTGAGACAGGGGCTAATTCACCCCTCCACTTT. As protein: CASSETGANSPLHF. This chain connects TRBV6-8 to TRBJ1-6, with 8 bases aligning to TRBD1. The junction had 3 bases not matched to a gene; V was cut back by 5 bases and J by 6 bases. The CDR3 loop spans 14 amino acids. Germline CDR1 and CDR2: MNHGY and SAAAGT.

The gene calls are TRBV23-1 and TRBJ1-2; D not resolved. TRBV23-1 is marked as an open reading frame, function uncertain. CDR3 length: 13 residues. Trimming cost V 6 bases and J 1 base, with 9 bases left between them. The CDR3 protein is CASRRTVNYGYTF. CDR3 in DNA: TGCGCCAGCAGGCGGACGGTTAACTATGGCTACACCTTC.

This clone was counted many times. The chain uses TRBV11-3 and TRBJ2-5; 7 bases match TRBD1. The CDR3 consists of 14 residues. The junction had 7 bases not matched to a gene; V was cut back by 4 bases and J by 5 bases. Germline-derived CDR1 and CDR2 are SGHNT and YENEEA. The CDR3 region is CASSSLDRVETQYF. In nucleotides, the CDR3 is TGTGCCAGCAGCTCGCTTGACAGGGTGGAGACCCAGTACTTC.

This clone came up a few times. The J gene is TRBJ2-1, the V gene TRBV28; weak D call: TRBD2 (7 bases). CDR3 length: 14 amino acids. Per germline, CDR1 MDHEN and CDR2 SYDVKM. Trimming removed 10 bases at V and 3 bases at J, with 16 bases between. CDR3 sequence: CAIPRGANYNEQFF. The CDR3 DNA reads as TGTGCCATCCCCCGGGGGGCTAACTACAATGAGCAGTTCTTC. Complete variable domain (other parts from reference TRBV28 and TRBJ2-1): DVKVTQSSRYLVKRTGEKVFLECVQDMDHENMFWYRQDPGLGLRLIYFSYDVKMKEKGDIPEGYSVSREKKERFSLILESASTNQTSMYLCAIPRGANYNEQFFGPGTRLTVL.

The genes are TRBV28 and TRBJ1-1, with TRBD1 as a possible D gene (6 bases). The CDR3 spans 15 residues. Trimming stripped 6 bases from V and 2 bases from J, with 16 bases between. Per the germline V gene, CDR1 is MDHEN and CDR2 is SYDVKM. CDR3 nucleotides: TGTGCCAGCAGCCTTTCTGGGACATATAACACTGAAGCTTTCTTT. As protein: CASSLSGTYNTEAFF.

As DNA, the CDR3 is TGTGCCAGTAGTATAGTAGGTCAGGGGATTACTGCACGGCAGCCCCAGCATTTT. It yields the protein CASSIVGQGITARQPQHF. V gene TRBV19 combines with J gene TRBJ1-5; D perhaps matches TRBD1 (6 bases). This CDR3 contains 18 residues. The V end was cut by 1 base, the J end by 7 bases, with 23 bases between. Germline V gene lookup returns CDR1 LNHDA and CDR2 SQIVND (reference sequence).

This chain's CDR3 is CAISESDRTYGYTF. As DNA, the CDR3 is TGTGCCATCAGTGAGTCTGATAGGACCTATGGCTACACCTTC. This chain joins TRBV10-3 and TRBJ1-2; D remains unclear. The CDR3 loop spans 14 amino acids. Germline CDR1 is ENHRY and CDR2 is SYGVKD. Deletions cut 0 bases from V and 4 bases from J, with 9 bases between.

This clone was seen only a few times. The chain carries TRBV5-1 and TRBJ2-3, with 12 bases fitting TRBD2. Germline-derived CDR1 and CDR2 are SGHRS and YFSETQ. The CDR3 has 17 residues. The V gene end was trimmed by 2 bases and the J gene end by 0 bases; junction bases not matched to a gene: 4. The DNA of the CDR3 is TGCGCCAGCAGCTTTCAAGGGACTAGCGGGAGCACAGATACGCAGTATTTT. Protein sequence: CASSFQGTSGSTDTQYF.

In this sample, this clone turned up many times. This CDR3 reads CASRPLGGGAEYNEQFF. The CDR3 nucleotides read TGTGCCAGCAGACCCTTGGGCGGGGGGGCCGAGTACAATGAGCAGTTCTTC. The rearrangement links TRBV6-8 to TRBJ2-1, with 9 bases identical to TRBD2. The CDR3 totals 17 residues. Germline CDR1 is MNHGY and CDR2 is SAAAGT. V was clipped by 6 bases and J by 4 bases; unmatched bases: 13.

This chain links TRBV28 with TRBJ2-7; D ambiguous. V shed 5 bases and J shed 1 base, with 9 bases lying between them. This CDR3 has 13 amino acids. Per germline, CDR1 MDHEN and CDR2 SYDVKM. This CDR3 reads CASSGGISYEQYF. The CDR3, as DNA: TGTGCCAGCAGTGGCGGCATTTCCTACGAGCAGTACTTC.

This clone has only a few counts. The gene calls are TRBV14 and TRBJ1-6; TRBD1 is a possible D gene (6 bases). The CDR3 spans 15 residues. In germline, CDR1 is SGHDN, CDR2 FVKESK. The V gene lost 1 base and the J gene lost 10 bases, with 14 bases spanning the gap. The CDR3: CASSQGGRGLSPLHF. The CDR3, as DNA: TGTGCCAGCAGCCAAGGGGGCAGGGGTTTATCACCCCTCCACTTT.

The chain couples TRBV5-1 to TRBJ2-2; 9 bases are a match to TRBD2. Germline CDR1 reads SGHRS; CDR2 reads YFSETQ. V shed 5 bases and J 7 bases; nucleotides not matched to a gene: 6. The CDR3 has 14 residues. As DNA, the CDR3 is TGCGCCAGCAGGTTAGCGGGAGAAGTCGGGGAGCTGTTTTTT. Translated: CASRLAGEVGELFF. Combining the CDR3 with reference TRBV5-1 and TRBJ2-2 gives the whole variable domain KAGVTQTPRYLIKTRGQQVTLSCSPISGHRSVSWYQQTPGQGLQFLFEYFSETQRNKGNFPGRFSGRQFSNSRSEMNVSTLELGDSALYLCASRLAGEVGELFFGEGSRLTVL.

This clone occurred a few times. This chain uses TRBV28 with TRBJ2-3, with D tentatively TRBD2 (5 bases). This CDR3 comprises 13 residues. Germline V gene sequence: CDR1 MDHEN, CDR2 SYDVKM. Trimming removed 6 bases from V and 2 bases from J, with 9 bases in between. CDR3 loop: CASRIGLTDTQYF. DNA of the CDR3: TGTGCCAGCAGAATCGGACTCACAGATACGCAGTATTTT.

This clone has only a few counts. This chain links TRBV6-8 with TRBJ1-2, with D possibly matching TRBD1 (5 bases). V lost 0 bases, J lost 5 bases, and 16 bases lay in between. The germline V gene encodes CDR1 MNHGY and CDR2 SAAAGT. This CDR3 has 16 amino acids. CDR3: CASSYSFQGRMYGYTF. The CDR3 DNA follows: TGTGCCAGCAGTTACTCCTTTCAGGGAAGGATGTATGGCTACACCTTC.

This clone showed up just a few times. The chain joins TRBV9 to TRBJ1-1; no definite D call. The length of the CDR3 is 12 residues. V lost 5 bases and J lost 0, with 5 bases in between. Germline lookup yields CDR1 SGDLS and CDR2 YYNGEE. The CDR3 loop reads CASRDLNTEAFF. CDR3 bases: TGTGCCAGCAGGGATCTGAACACTGAAGCTTTCTTT.

This chain uses TRBV5-1 with TRBJ2-1; 11 bases match TRBD2. V lost 2 bases to trimming and J lost 8 bases; unmatched junction nucleotides: 3. Germline lookup yields CDR1 SGHRS and CDR2 YFSETQ. This CDR3 is 14 amino acids long. The CDR3 loop reads CASSFTSGSYEQFF. DNA for the CDR3: TGCGCCAGCAGCTTTACTAGCGGGAGCTATGAGCAGTTCTTC. Supplemented by reference TRBV5-1 and TRBJ2-1, the full variable domain reads KAGVTQTPRYLIKTRGQQVTLSCSPISGHRSVSWYQQTPGQGLQFLFEYFSETQRNKGNFPGRFSGRQFSNSRSEMNVSTLELGDSALYLCASSFTSGSYEQFFGPGTRLTVL.